The TCR beta chain under discussion was sequenced for a study of control samples from healthy donors and cancer patients. This clone was detected only a few times. The method was immunoSEQ multiplex PCR; TCRdb's version includes in-frame clones alone and lacks a portion of them. The sample yields around 53,000 clones, approximately 86% seen once. Sample: PBMCs. The receptor comes from a woman aged 45-65 years with lung cancer.

The CDR3 coding sequence is TGTGCCAGCAGTTTTAGGGGATCGGGAAACACCATATATTTT. This encodes CASSFRGSGNTIYF. V is TRBV28 and J is TRBJ1-3; D is perhaps TRBD1 (5 bases). The CDR3 runs 14 residues. V was cut by 3 bases and J by 4 bases, with 10 bases left in between. From germline, CDR1 is MDHEN and CDR2 SYDVKM.